This T cell receptor (beta chain) was retrieved from a study of blood T cell repertoires in COVID-19. About the research overall: The United States, Italy and Spain provided the acute and convalescent COVID-19 samples. T cells, B-cell-depleted T cells, or PBMCs supplied cDNA or gDNA.

Original methodology: Amplification with reference gene primers provided the estimates of nucleated cell counts. TCRdb keeps only in-frame clones here, not all; method: immunoSEQ multiplex PCR. That table furnishes V, J and clone size, whereas the DNA furnished D and trimming. The sample carries more than 60,000 clones, approximately 74% recorded once. This CDR3 spans 12 amino acids. V was clipped by 7 bases and J by 4 bases, with 9 bases between them. Germline V gives CDR1 MNHNY, CDR2 SVGAGI (reference sequence). The V call is TRBV6-6, the J call TRBJ2-3; perhaps TRBD2 as D (6 bases). Specimen: peripheral blood. This clonotype was sampled from a human donor with acute or convalescent COVID-19. The donor label of this sample is uncertain. The CDR3 DNA is TGTGCCAGCACTCCGGGGGCAGATACGCAGTATTTT. Its translation: CASTPGADTQYF.